This section outlines one TCR beta chain sequence together with its context. Measured with immunoSEQ multiplex PCR; TCRdb has only the in-frame clones, and not every one. The data contain some 700,000 clones, 80% to 90% of them singletons. The CDR3 sequence is 9 residues long. Germline-derived CDR1 and CDR2 are SGHTA and FQGTGA. This entry comes from a study of blood T cell repertoires in COVID-19. Study as a whole: T cells, B-cell-depleted T cells, or PBMCs supplied cDNA or gDNA.

The receptor's source is a woman aged 18 to 35 with acute or convalescent COVID-19. The sample was peripheral blood. J is TRBJ1-4 and V is TRBV7-3; D gene uncertain. The CDR3 DNA reads as TGTGCTCGGGCGGGAAAACTGTTTTTT. This gives the protein CARAGKLFF.